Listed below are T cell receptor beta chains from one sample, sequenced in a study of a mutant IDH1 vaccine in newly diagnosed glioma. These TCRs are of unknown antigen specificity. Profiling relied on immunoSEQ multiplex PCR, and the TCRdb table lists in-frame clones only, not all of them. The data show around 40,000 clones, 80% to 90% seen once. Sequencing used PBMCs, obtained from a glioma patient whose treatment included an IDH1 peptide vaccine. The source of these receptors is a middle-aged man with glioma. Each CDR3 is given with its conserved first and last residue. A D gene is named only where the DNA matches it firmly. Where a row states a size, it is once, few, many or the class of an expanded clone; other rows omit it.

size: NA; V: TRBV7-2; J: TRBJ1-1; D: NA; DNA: TGTGCCAGCAGCCATCCTGGCACTGAAGCTTTCTTT; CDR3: CASSHPGTEAFF
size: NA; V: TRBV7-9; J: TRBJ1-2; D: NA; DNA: TGTGCCAGCAGCTTAGTACCCCTGCTTGGTAGTCTCTATGGCTACACCTTC; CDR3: CASSLVPLLGSLYGYTF
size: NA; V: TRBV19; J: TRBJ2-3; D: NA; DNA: TGTGCCAGTAGTGGCGGGGGCATTGATACGCAGTATTTT; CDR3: CASSGGGIDTQYF
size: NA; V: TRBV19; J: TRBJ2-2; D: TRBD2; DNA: TGTGCCAGTAGTACCCTGACTAGCGAGAACACCGGGGAGCTGTTTTTT; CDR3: CASSTLTSENTGELFF
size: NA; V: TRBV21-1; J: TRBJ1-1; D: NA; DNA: TGTGCCAGCTGCCAGTGGTACATGAACACTGAAGCTTTCTTT; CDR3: CASCQWYMNTEAFF
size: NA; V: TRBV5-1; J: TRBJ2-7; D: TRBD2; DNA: TGCGCCAGCAGCCCCGGAAGCGGGAGGACCTACGAGCAGTACTTC; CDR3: CASSPGSGRTYEQYF
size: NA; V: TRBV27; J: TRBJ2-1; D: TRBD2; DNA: TGTGCCAGCAGTTTATCCCCAGCGGGAGGGAACAATGAGCAGTTCTTC; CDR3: CASSLSPAGGNNEQFF
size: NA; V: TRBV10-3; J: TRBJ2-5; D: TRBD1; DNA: TGTGCCATCAGAGACGGGACAGGGGGCATAGAGACCCAGTACTTC; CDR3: CAIRDGTGGIETQYF
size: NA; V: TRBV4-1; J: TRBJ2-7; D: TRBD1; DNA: TGCGCCAGCAGCCCGGGACAGGCCCACTACGAGCAGTACTTC; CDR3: CASSPGQAHYEQYF
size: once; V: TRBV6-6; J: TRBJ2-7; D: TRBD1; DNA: TGTGCCAGCAGTTACAGGACAGGGACCTACGAGCAGTACTTC; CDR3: CASSYRTGTYEQYF
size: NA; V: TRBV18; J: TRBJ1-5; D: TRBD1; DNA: TGTGCCAGCTCAGCGGAGACAGGGGGGGATCAGCCCCAGCATTTT; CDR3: CASSAETGGDQPQHF
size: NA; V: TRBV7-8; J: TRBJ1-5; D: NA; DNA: TGTGCCAGCAGCTTAGGGGCGCAGAAAGTCCTAGGGCAGCCCCAGCATTTT; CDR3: CASSLGAQKVLGQPQHF
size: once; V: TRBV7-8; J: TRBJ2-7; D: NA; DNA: TGTGCCAGCAGCTTATCGACTGCCTACGAGCAGTACTTC; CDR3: CASSLSTAYEQYF
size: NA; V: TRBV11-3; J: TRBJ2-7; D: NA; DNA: TGTGCCAGCAGCCCGGGAGCCAACTCCTACGAGCAGTACTTC; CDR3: CASSPGANSYEQYF